The 5 T cell receptor beta chains below all came from one sample that was sequenced in a study of T cells in tuberculosis. TCRdb keeps only in-frame clones here, not all; method: immunoSEQ multiplex PCR. The table includes roughly 35,000 clones, roughly 94% detected once. Time point in this sample: new active TB diagnosis, blood taken before or within 7 days of starting treatment. This specimen was PBMCs, taken at tuberculosis diagnosis. These receptors were obtained from an adult with tuberculosis. Some clones in this sample may be carry-over from other donors' samples.

The DNA of the CDR3 is TGCGCCAGCAGCCGGGACAGCATGGGCGGTTGGGAGCAGTACTTC. Its translation is CASSRDSMGGWEQYF. The genes are TRBV5-1 and TRBJ2-7; 7 nucleotides align to TRBD1. The CDR3 runs 15 residues. Germline lookup yields CDR1 SGHRS and CDR2 YFSETQ. Trimming at V came to 4 bases and at J to 7 bases, leaving 14 bases not matched to a gene. The variable domain in full, with the rest retrieved from reference TRBV5-1 and TRBJ2-7, is KAGVTQTPRYLIKTRGQQVTLSCSPISGHRSVSWYQQTPGQGLQFLFEYFSETQRNKGNFPGRFSGRQFSNSRSEMNVSTLELGDSALYLCASSRDSMGGWEQYFGPGTRLTVT.

This chain connects TRBV7-8 to TRBJ1-5; D not resolved. The CDR3 loop spans 15 amino acids. Germline values: CDR1 SGHVS, CDR2 FQNEAQ. Trimming left V 2 bases short and J 2 bases short, with 10 bases between. For the CDR3, the DNA is TGTGCCAGCAGCTTACGGGGAGATGGCAATCAGCCCCAGCATTTT. It yields the protein CASSLRGDGNQPQHF.

The chain joins TRBV27 to TRBJ2-3, with 8 bases fitting TRBD2. Losses at the gene ends were 2 bases for V and 4 bases for J; bases not matched to a gene: 5. The CDR3 loop spans 15 amino acids. CDR1 and CDR2 from the germline V gene are MNHEY and SMNVEV (reference sequence). This CDR3 is CASSLQRGLADTQYF. In DNA form, the CDR3 reads TGTGCCAGCAGTTTACAGCGGGGGTTGGCAGATACGCAGTATTTT.

This clone came up once. The chain is built from TRBV6-6 and TRBJ1-2; 7 bases align to TRBD1. V trimming: 5 bases; J trimming: 4 bases; junction bases outside the gene matches: 4. This CDR3 region has 13 residues. CDR1 and CDR2 from the germline V gene are MNHNY and SVGAGI (reference sequence). The CDR3 sequence: CASSPRDSYGYTF. DNA for the CDR3: TGTGCCAGCAGTCCGCGGGACAGCTATGGCTACACCTTC.

This sequence joins TRBV19 and TRBJ1-2; no clear D gene. Germline values: CDR1 LNHDA, CDR2 SQIVND (reference sequence). The CDR3 covers 13 residues. The V and J ends lost 4 bases and 1 base respectively, with 7 bases between them. Here the CDR3 reads CASSTDLNYGYTF. CDR3 DNA sequence: TGTGCCAGTAGTACAGACCTTAACTATGGCTACACCTTC.